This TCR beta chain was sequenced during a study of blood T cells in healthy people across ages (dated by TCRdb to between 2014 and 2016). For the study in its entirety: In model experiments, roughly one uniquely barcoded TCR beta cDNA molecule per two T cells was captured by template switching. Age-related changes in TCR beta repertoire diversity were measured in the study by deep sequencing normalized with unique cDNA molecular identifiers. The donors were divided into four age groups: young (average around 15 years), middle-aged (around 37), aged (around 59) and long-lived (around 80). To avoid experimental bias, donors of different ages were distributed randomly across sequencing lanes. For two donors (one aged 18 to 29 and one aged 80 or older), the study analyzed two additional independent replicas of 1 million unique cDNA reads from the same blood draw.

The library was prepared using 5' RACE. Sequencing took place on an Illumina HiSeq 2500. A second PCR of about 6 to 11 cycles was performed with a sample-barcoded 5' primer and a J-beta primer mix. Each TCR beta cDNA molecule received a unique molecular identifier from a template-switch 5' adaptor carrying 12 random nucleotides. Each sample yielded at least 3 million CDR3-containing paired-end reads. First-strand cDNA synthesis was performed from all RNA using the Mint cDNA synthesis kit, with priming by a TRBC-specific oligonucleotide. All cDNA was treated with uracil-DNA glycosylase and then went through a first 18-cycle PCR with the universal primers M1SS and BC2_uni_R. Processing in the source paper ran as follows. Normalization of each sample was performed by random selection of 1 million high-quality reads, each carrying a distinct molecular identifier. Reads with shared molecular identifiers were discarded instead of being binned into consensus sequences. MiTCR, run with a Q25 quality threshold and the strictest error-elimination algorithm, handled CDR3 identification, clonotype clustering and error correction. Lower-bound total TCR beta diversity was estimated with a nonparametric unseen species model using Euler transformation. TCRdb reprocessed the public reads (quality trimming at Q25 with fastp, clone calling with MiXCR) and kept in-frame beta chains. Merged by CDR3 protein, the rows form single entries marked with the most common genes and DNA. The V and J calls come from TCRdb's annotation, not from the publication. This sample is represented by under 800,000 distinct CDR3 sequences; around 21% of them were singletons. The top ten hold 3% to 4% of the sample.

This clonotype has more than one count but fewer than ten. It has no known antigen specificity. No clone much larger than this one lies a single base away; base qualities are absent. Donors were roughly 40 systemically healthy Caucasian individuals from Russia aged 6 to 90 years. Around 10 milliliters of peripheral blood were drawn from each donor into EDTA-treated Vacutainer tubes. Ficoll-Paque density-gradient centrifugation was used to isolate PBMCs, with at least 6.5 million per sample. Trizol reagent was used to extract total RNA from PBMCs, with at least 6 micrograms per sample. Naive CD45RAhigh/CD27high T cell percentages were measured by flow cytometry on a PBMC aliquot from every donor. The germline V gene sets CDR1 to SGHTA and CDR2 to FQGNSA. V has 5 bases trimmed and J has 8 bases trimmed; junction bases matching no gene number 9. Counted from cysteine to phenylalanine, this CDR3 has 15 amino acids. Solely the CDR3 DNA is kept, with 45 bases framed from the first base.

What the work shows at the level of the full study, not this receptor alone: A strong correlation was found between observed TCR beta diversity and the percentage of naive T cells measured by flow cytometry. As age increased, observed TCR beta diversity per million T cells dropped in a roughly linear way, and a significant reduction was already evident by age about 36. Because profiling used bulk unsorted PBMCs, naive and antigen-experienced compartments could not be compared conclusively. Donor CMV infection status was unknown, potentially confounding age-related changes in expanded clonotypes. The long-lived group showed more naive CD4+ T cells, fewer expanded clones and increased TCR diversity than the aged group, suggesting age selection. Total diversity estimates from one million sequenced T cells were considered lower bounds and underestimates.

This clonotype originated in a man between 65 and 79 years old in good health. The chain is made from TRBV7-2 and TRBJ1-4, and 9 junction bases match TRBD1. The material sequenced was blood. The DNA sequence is TGTGCCAGCAGCCCGAGGACAGGGGTGAGGGAAAAACTGTTTTTT. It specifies CASSPRTGVREKLFF.